The source of this TCR beta chain is a study of T cells in Graves' hyperthyroidism and ophthalmopathy. Study-level background: Sampling of peripheral blood happened at initial diagnosis, prior to any treatment. Study-wide results and caveats: Expanded thyroid clonotypes (above 0.001) were mostly also found in blood. Stable hyperthyroidism was separated from ophthalmopathy by a model based on 13 V-J features.

This clonotype was detected a few times. Its antigen is unknown. Regions amplified from RNA transcripts were the TCR beta CDR3 regions. Initially, a first-round RT-PCR of the TCR CDR3 employed the HTBI primer set. Each CDR3 protein is one row after TCRdb ran MiXCR on the multiplex PCR reads. The repertoire consists of approximately 560,000 distinct CDR3 sequences, with approximately 15% occurring once and the leading ten covering 7.3%. Germline values: CDR1 MNHEY, CDR2 SMNVEV (reference sequence). CDR3 length: 15 residues. V dropped 6 bases and J dropped 9; count of bases not matched to a gene: 11. The specimen was blood. This TCR was sampled from a woman younger than 45 with Graves' hyperthyroidism. J is TRBJ2-1 and V is TRBV27, with 10 bases identical to TRBD2. The CDR3: CASSHALAGVSEQFF. The CDR3, as DNA: TGTGCCAGCAGCCATGCCCTAGCGGGAGTAAGTGAGCAGTTCTTC.